This TCR beta chain was captured by sequencing in a study of T-cell reconstitution after alpha-beta-depleted transplantation in children. Preparation of the TCRbeta library used unique molecular identifiers. A single record per CDR3 protein comes from TCRdb applying MiXCR to the PCR reads. The repertoire consists of 300,000 to 400,000 distinct CDR3 sequences, with about an eighth occurring once and the leading ten covering roughly 4.3%. This clonotype was counted at least ten times. The sequence came from a human donor who donated a stem cell graft to a child with Fanconi anemia. Sequencing used PBMCs, obtained from the stem cell graft.

CDR3 coding DNA: TGTGCCAGCGGCAGGGGGTTAGACACCATATATTTT. Translated, it gives CASGRGLDTIYF. V and J are TRBV7-9 and TRBJ1-3; 7 positions agree with TRBD1. Per the germline V gene, CDR1 is SEHNR and CDR2 is FQNEAQ (reference sequence). The CDR3 sequence is 12 residues long. Trimming at V came to 8 bases and at J to 8 bases, leaving 6 bases not matched to a gene.